Each of the 2 T cell receptor beta chains below was sequenced from the same sample in a study of T cell responses to AZD1222 COVID-19 vaccine. Only in-frame clones appear in the TCRdb table, and some are missing; sequencing was by immunoSEQ multiplex PCR. The sample shows about 83,000 clones, roughly 90% of them seen only once. The material sequenced was peripheral blood, taken 28 days after the second AZD1222 dose. All receptors derive from an adult who received the AZD1222 COVID-19 vaccine.

V gene TRBV11-3 combines with J gene TRBJ2-7; TRBD1 matches 7 bases. The CDR3 spans 12 residues. Germline loops: CDR1 SGHNT, CDR2 YENEEA. Trimming cost V 1 base and J 9 bases; bases outside gene matches: 3. The CDR3 region is CASSLGQGWQYF. The DNA of the CDR3 is TGTGCCAGCAGCTTAGGACAGGGTTGGCAGTACTTC.

The rearrangement uses TRBV28 and TRBJ1-5; D ambiguous. Germline V lookup: CDR1 MDHEN, CDR2 SYDVKM. Trimming removed 4 bases at V and 5 bases at J, with 9 bases between. CDR3 size: 13 residues. CDR3 nucleotides: TGTGCCAGCAGTTCCCTGACGGATCAGCCCCAGCATTTT. It codes for CASSSLTDQPQHF.